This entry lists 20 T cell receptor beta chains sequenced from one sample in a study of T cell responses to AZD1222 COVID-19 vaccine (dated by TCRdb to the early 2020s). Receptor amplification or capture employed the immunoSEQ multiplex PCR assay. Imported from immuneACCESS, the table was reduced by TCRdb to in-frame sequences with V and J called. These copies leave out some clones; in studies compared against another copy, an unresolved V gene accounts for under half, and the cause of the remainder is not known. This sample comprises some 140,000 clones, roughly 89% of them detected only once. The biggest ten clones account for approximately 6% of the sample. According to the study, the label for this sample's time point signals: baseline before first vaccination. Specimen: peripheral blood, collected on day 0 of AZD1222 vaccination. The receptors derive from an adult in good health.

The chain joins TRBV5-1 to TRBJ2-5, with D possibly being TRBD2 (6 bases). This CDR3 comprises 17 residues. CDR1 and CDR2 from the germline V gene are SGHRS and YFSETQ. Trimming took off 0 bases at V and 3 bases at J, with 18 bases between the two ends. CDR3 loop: CASSLANRDSREETQYF. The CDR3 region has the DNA TGCGCCAGCAGCTTGGCAAACCGGGACTCCCGGGAAGAGACCCAGTACTTC.

The CDR3 here is CASSLTRGEYEEQYF. The CDR3 DNA is TGCGCCAGCAGCTTGACCAGGGGGGAGTATGAAGAGCAGTACTTC. The chain combines TRBV5-1 with TRBJ2-7, with a tentative D call TRBD1 (7 bases). The ends were cut back, 1 base at V and 7 bases at J, with 18 bases in the middle. The CDR3 extends over 15 amino acids. Germline CDR1 and CDR2: SGHRS and YFSETQ.

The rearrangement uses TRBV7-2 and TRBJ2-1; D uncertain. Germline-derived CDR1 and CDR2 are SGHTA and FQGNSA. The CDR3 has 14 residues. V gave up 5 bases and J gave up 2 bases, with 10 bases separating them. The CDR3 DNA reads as TGTGCCAGCAGCCCCTCATGGGCCTACAATGAGCAGTTCTTC. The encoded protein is CASSPSWAYNEQFF.

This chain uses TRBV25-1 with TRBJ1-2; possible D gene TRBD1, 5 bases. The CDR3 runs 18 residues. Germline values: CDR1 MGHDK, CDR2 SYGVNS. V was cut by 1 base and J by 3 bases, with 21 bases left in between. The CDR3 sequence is CASSEFPSSRQPYYGYTF. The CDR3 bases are TGTGCCAGCAGTGAATTCCCCTCGTCGCGACAGCCATACTATGGCTACACCTTC.

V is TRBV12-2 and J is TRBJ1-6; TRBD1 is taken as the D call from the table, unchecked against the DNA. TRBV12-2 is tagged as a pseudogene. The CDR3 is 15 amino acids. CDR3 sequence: CASRLKGGLVSPLHF. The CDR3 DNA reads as TGTGCAAGTCGCTTAAAAGGGGGTTTAGTTTCACCCCTCCACTTT.

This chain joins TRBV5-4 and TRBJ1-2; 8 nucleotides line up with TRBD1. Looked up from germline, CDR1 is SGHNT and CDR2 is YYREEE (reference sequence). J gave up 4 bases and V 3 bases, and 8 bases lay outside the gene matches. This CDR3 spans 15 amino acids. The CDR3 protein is CASSSGQGRSYGYTF. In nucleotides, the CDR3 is TGTGCCAGCAGCTCCGGACAGGGCAGGTCCTATGGCTACACCTTC.

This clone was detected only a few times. The CDR3 protein is CASSVGVLGVSSYEQYF. CDR3 nucleotide sequence: TGTGCCAGCAGCGTAGGTGTGTTGGGAGTTAGCTCCTACGAGCAGTACTTC. The V and J genes are TRBV9 and TRBJ2-7; TRBD2 might be the D (5 bases). Trimming took off 0 bases at V and 0 bases at J, with 16 bases between the two ends. CDR3 length: 17 amino acids. Germline-derived CDR1 and CDR2 are SGDLS and YYNGEE. The full variable domain, rest sourced from reference TRBV9 and TRBJ2-7, is DSGVTQTPKHLITATGQRVTLRCSPRSGDLSVYWYQQSLDQGLQFLIQYYNGEERAKGNILERFSAQQFPDLHSELNLSSLELGDSALYFCASSVGVLGVSSYEQYFGPGTRLTVT.

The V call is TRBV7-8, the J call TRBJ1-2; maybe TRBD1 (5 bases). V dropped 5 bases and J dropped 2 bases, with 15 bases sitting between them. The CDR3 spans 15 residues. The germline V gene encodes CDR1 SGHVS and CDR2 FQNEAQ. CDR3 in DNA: TGTGCCAGCAGCCAGACTGATCAGGGAAACTATGGCTACACCTTC. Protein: CASSQTDQGNYGYTF.

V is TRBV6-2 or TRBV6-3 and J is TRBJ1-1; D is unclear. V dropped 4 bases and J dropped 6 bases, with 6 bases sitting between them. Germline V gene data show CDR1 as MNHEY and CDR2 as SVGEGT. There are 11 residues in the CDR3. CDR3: CASSFVSEAFF. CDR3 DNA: TGTGCCAGCAGTTTTGTCTCTGAAGCTTTCTTT.

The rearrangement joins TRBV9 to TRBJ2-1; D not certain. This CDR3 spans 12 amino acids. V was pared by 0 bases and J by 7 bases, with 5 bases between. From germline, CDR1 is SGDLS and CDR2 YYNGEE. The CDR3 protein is CASSVVANEQFF. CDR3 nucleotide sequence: TGTGCCAGCAGCGTAGTAGCTAATGAGCAGTTCTTC.

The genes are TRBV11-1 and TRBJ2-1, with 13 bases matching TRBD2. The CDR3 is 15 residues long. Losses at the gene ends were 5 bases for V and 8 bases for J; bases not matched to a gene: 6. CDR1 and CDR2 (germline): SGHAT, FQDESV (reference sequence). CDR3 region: CASSPEGLAGYEQFF. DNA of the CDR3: TGTGCCAGCAGCCCCGAGGGACTAGCGGGATATGAGCAGTTCTTC.

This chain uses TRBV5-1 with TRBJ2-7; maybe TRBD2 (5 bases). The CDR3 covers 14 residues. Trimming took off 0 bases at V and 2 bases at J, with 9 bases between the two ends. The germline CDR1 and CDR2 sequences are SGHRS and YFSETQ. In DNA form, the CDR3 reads TGCGCCAGCAGCTTGGCCGGAGGCGCCTACGAGCAGTACTTC. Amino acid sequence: CASSLAGGAYEQYF.

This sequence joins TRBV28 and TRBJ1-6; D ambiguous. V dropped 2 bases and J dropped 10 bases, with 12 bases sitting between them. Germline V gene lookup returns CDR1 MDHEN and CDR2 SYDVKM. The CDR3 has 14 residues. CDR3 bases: TGTGCCAGCAGTTTACCTACAGAGAACTCACCCCTCCACTTT. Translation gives CASSLPTENSPLHF. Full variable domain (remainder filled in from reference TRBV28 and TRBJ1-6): DVKVTQSSRYLVKRTGEKVFLECVQDMDHENMFWYRQDPGLGLRLIYFSYDVKMKEKGDIPEGYSVSREKKERFSLILESASTNQTSMYLCASSLPTENSPLHFGNGTRLTVT.

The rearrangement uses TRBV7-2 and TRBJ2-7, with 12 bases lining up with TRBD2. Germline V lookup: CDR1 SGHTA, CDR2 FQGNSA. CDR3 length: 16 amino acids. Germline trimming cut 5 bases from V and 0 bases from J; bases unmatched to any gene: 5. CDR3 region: CASSPVTSGSSYEQYF. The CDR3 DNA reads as TGTGCCAGCAGCCCGGTGACTAGCGGGAGCTCCTACGAGCAGTACTTC.

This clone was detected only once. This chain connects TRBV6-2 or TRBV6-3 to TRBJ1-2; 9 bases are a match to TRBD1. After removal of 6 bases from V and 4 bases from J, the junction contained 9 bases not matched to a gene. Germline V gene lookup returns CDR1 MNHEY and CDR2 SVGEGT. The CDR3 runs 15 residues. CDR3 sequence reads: CASSRGTGTGYGYTF. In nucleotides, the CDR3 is TGTGCCAGCAGCCGCGGGACAGGGACGGGCTATGGCTACACCTTC.

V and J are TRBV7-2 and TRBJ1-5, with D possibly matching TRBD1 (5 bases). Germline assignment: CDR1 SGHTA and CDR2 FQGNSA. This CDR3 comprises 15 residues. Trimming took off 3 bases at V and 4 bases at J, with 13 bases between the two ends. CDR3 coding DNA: TGTGCCAGCAGCTTCGGCAGGGAGGGTAATCAGCCCCAGCATTTT. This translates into CASSFGREGNQPQHF.

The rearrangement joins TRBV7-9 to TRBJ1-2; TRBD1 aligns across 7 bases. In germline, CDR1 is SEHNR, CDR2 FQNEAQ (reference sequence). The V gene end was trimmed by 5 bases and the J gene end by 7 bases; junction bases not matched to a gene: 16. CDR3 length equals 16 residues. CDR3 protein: CASSPRRKGAIVGYTF. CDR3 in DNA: TGTGCCAGCAGCCCACGAAGGAAGGGGGCAATAGTTGGCTACACCTTC. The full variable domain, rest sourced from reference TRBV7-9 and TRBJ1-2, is DTGVSQNPRHKITKRGQNVTFRCDPISEHNRLYWYRQTLGQGPEFLTYFQNEAQLEKSRLLSDRFSAERPKGSFSTLEIQRTEQGDSAMYLCASSPRRKGAIVGYTFGSGTRLTVV.

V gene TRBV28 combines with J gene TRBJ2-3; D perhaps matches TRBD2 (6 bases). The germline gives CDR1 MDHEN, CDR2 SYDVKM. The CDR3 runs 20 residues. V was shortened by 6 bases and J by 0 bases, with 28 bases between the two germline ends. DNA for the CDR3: TGTGCCAGCAGGCCCTCTGGGACCGACGTGTGGGGAGGTAGCACAGATACGCAGTATTTT. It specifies CASRPSGTDVWGGSTDTQYF.

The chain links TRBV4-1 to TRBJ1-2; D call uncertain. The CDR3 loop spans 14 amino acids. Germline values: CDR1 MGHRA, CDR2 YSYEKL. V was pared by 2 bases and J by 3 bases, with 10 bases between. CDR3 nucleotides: TGCGCCAGCAGCCAATTCTTCGGGTACTATGGCTACACCTTC. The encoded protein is CASSQFFGYYGYTF.

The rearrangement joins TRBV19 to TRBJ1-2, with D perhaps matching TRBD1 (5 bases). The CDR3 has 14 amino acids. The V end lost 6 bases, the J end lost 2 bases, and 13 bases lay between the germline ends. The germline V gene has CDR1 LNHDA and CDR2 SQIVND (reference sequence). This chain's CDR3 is CASSTIRGNYGYTF. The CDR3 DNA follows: TGTGCCAGTAGCACGATCCGGGGGAACTATGGCTACACCTTC. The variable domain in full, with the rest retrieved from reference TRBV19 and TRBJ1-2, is DGGITQSPKYLFRKEGQNVTLSCEQNLNHDAMYWYRQDPGQGLRLIYYSQIVNDFQKGDIAEGYSVSREKKESFPLTVTSAQKNPTAFYLCASSTIRGNYGYTFGSGTRLTVV.